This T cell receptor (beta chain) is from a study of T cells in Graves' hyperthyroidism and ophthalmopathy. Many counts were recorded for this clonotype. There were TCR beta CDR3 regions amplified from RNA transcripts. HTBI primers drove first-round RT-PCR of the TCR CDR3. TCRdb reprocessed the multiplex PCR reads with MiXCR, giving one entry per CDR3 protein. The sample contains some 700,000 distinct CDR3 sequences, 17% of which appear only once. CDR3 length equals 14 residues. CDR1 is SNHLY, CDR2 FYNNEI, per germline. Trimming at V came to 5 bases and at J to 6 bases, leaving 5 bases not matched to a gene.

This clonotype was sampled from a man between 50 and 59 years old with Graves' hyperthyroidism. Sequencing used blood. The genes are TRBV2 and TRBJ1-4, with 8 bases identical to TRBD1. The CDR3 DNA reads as TGTGCCAGCAGTAGCTCAGGGGGCGATGAAAAACTGTTTTTT. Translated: CASSSSGGDEKLFF.